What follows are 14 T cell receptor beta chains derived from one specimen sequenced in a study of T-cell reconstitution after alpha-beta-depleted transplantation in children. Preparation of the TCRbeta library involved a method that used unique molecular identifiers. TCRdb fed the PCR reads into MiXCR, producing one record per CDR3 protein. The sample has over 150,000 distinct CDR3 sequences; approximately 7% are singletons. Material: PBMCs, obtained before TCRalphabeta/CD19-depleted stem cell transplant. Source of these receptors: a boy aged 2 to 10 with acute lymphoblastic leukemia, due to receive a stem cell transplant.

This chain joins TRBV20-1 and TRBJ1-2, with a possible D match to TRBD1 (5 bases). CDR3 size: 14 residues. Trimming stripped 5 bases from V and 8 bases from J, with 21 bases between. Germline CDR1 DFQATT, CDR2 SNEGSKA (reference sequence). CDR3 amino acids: CSAPSYSGTTGYTF. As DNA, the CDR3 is TGCAGTGCTCCCTCCTATTCCGGGACGACAGGCTACACCTTC.

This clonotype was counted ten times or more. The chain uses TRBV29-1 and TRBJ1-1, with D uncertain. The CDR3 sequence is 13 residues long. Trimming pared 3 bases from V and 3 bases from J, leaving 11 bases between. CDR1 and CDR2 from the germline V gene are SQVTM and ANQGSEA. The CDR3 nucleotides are TGCAGCGTTGAGATACAGCGGGACACTGAAGCTTTCTTT. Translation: CSVEIQRDTEAFF. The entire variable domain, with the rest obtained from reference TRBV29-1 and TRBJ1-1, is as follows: SAVISQKPSRDICQRGTSLTIQCQVDSQVTMMFWYRQQPGQSLTLIATANQGSEATYESGFVIDKFPISRPNLTFSTLTVSNMSPEDSSIYLCSVEIQRDTEAFFGQGTRLTVV.

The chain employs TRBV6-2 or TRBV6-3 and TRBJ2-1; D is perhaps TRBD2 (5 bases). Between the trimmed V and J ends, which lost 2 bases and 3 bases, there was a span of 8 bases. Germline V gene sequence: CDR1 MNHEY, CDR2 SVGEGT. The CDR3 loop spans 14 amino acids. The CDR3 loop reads CASSYLSGYNEQFF. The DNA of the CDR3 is TGTGCCAGCAGTTACCTCAGCGGCTACAATGAGCAGTTCTTC.

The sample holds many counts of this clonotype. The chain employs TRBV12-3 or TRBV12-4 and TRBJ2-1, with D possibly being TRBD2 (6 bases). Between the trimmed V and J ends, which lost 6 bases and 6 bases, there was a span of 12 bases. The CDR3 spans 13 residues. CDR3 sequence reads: CASSPRLGNEQFF. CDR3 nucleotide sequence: TGTGCCAGCAGCCCCAGACTAGGCAATGAGCAGTTCTTC.

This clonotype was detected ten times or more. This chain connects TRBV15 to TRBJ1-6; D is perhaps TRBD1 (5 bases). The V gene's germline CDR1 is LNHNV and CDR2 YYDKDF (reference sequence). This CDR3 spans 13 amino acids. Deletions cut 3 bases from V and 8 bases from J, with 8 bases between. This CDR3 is CATSSMTDSPLHF. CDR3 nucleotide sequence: TGTGCCACCAGCAGTATGACAGATTCACCCCTCCACTTT.

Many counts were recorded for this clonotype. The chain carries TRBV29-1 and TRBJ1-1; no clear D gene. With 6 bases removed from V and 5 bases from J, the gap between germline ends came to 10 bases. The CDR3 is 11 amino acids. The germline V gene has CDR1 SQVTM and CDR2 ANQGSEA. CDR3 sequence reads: CSVQGGTEAFF. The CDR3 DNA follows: TGCAGCGTACAAGGCGGGACTGAAGCTTTCTTT.

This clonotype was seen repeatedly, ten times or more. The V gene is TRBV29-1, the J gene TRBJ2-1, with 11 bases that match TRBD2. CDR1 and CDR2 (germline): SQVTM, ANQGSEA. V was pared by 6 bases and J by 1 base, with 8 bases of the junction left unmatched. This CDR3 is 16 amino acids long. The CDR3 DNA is TGCAGCGTCAATAGCGGGGGGGCGTATTCCTACAATGAGCAGTTCTTC. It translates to CSVNSGGAYSYNEQFF.

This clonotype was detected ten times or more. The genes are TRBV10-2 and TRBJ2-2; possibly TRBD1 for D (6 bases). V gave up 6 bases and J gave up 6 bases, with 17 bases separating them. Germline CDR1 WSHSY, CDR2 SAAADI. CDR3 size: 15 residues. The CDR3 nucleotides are TGCGCCAGCAGAAGCCTGACAGGTCTGGCCGGGGAGCTGTTTTTT. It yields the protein CASRSLTGLAGELFF.

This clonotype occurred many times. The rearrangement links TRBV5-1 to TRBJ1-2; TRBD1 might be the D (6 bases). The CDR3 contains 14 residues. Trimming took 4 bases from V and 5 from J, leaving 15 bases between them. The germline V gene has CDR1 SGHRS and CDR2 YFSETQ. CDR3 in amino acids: CASSTAGAGYGYTF. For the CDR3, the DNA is TGCGCCAGCAGCACCGCGGGGGCGGGTTATGGCTACACCTTC.

The CDR3 region is CSARGGKTEAFF. Written as DNA, the CDR3 is TGCAGCGCTCGGGGGGGGAAGACTGAAGCTTTCTTT. The rearrangement uses TRBV29-1 and TRBJ1-1, with D perhaps matching TRBD1 (5 bases). The V and J ends lost 7 bases and 5 bases respectively, with 14 bases between them. CDR1 SQVTM and CDR2 ANQGSEA come from the germline V gene. CDR3 length: 12 amino acids.

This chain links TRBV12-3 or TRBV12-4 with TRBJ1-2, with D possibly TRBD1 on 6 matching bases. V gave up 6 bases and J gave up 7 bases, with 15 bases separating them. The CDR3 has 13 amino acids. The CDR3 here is CASSRTADAGYTF. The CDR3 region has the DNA TGTGCCAGCAGCCGGACAGCGGACGCTGGCTACACCTTC.

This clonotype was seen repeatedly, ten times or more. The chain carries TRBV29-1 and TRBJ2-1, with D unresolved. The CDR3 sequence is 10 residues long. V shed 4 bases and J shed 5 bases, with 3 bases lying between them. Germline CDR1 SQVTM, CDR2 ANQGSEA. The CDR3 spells CSVGNNEQFF. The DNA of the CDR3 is TGCAGCGTTGGTAACAATGAGCAGTTCTTC.

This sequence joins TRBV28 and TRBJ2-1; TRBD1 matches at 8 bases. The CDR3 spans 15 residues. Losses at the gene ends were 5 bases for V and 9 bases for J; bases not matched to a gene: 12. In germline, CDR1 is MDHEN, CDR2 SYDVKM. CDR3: CASSGAGQQGGEQFF. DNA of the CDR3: TGTGCCAGCAGTGGCGCGGGACAACAGGGGGGTGAGCAGTTCTTC.

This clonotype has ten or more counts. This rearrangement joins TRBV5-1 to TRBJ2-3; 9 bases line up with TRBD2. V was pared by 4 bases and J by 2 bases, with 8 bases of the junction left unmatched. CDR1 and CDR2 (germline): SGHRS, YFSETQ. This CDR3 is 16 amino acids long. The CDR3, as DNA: TGCGCCAGCAGCCCCGAAGTAGCGGGGGCCACAGATACGCAGTATTTT. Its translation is CASSPEVAGATDTQYF.